The clone carrying this TCR beta chain was found many times. V lost 0 bases and J 2 bases, leaving 11 bases between the germline ends. The CDR3 consists of 16 residues. This entry belongs to a study of T-cell reconstitution after alpha-beta-depleted transplantation in children. Unique molecular identifiers were built into the TCRbeta library. TCRdb re-called the PCR reads with MiXCR, one entry per CDR3 protein. The sample comprises over 70,000 distinct CDR3 sequences, roughly 8.3% of which are singletons, and under 8% rests with the top ten. This chain joins TRBV12-3 or TRBV12-4 and TRBJ1-5; D is uncertain. The TCR was taken from a human donor who donated a stem cell graft to a child with congenital amegakaryocytic thrombocytopenia. The sample consisted of PBMCs from the stem cell graft donor, taken from the stem cell graft. The DNA for the CDR3 is TGTGCCAGCAGTTTAGCGAAGGGCGAGGGCAATCAGCCCCAGCATTTT. Encoded protein: CASSLAKGEGNQPQHF.